The next 28 T cell receptor beta chains were all read from a single sample in a study of neurological immune-mediated disorders. TCRdb redid the calling of the 5' RACE reads with MiXCR, one entry per CDR3 protein. The data show tens of thousands of distinct CDR3 sequences, with under 30% seen just once and approximately 30% held by the top ten. Sequenced: CD4+ T cells from blood. The source of these receptors is a middle-aged man with HTLV-1-associated myelopathy (HAM/TSP).

The genes are TRBV5-4 and TRBJ1-2; 7 nucleotides agree with TRBD1. Germline-derived CDR1 and CDR2 are SGHNT and YYREEE (reference sequence). The junction had 6 bases not matched to a gene; V was cut back by 0 bases and J by 4 bases. This CDR3 comprises 15 residues. The CDR3 reads CASSLGGGQPYGYTF. The CDR3 nucleotides are TGTGCCAGCAGCTTGGGAGGGGGACAGCCCTATGGCTACACCTTC. Full variable domain (outside the CDR3, taken from reference TRBV5-4 and TRBJ1-2): ETGVTQSPTHLIKTRGQQVTLRCSSQSGHNTVSWYQQALGQGPQFIFQYYREEENGRGNFPPRFSGLQFPNYSSELNVNALELDDSALYLCASSLGGGQPYGYTFGSGTRLTVV.

This clonotype was observed many times. V usage is TRBV3-1 and J usage is TRBJ1-6, with D maybe TRBD1 (5 bases). The length of the CDR3 is 17 residues. Trimming removed 3 bases at V and 7 bases at J, with 19 bases between. Looked up from germline, CDR1 is LGHDT and CDR2 is YNNKEL (reference sequence). The CDR3 spells CASSHETGSVPNSPLHF. In DNA form, the CDR3 reads TGTGCCAGCAGCCATGAAACAGGATCTGTCCCGAATTCACCCCTCCACTTT.

This clonotype was recorded at least ten times. This chain uses TRBV5-1 with TRBJ2-1, with 7 nucleotides matching TRBD2. There are 15 residues in the CDR3. Losses at the gene ends were 4 bases for V and 0 bases for J; bases not matched to a gene: 4. Germline lookup yields CDR1 SGHRS and CDR2 YFSETQ. The CDR3: CASSVPGGSYNEQFF. In DNA form, the CDR3 reads TGCGCCAGCAGCGTCCCGGGGGGCTCCTACAATGAGCAGTTCTTC.

This clonotype was counted at least ten times. This chain links TRBV6-1 with TRBJ2-3; D not resolved. Germline CDR1 reads MNHNS; CDR2 reads SASEGT. V was pared by 0 bases and J by 5 bases, with 3 bases between. There are 12 residues in the CDR3. The CDR3 protein is CASSEALDTQYF. The DNA for the CDR3 is TGTGCCAGCAGTGAAGCACTAGATACGCAGTATTTT.

In this sample, this clonotype turned up many times. The V and J genes are TRBV5-1 and TRBJ2-3; D not resolved. From germline, CDR1 is SGHRS and CDR2 YFSETQ. CDR3 length: 17 amino acids. The germline V and J ends were trimmed by 0 bases and 2 bases, with 16 bases remaining between them. The CDR3 reads CASSLEVASTYTDTQYF. The CDR3, as DNA: TGCGCCAGCAGCTTGGAGGTAGCCTCTACTTACACAGATACGCAGTATTTT.

The chain links TRBV5-1 to TRBJ2-3; D is unclear. This CDR3 spans 16 amino acids. Deletions cut 0 bases from V and 0 bases from J, with 11 bases between. The germline V gene has CDR1 SGHRS and CDR2 YFSETQ. The chain's CDR3 is CASSLGVLSSTDTQYF. The CDR3 nucleotides are TGCGCCAGCAGCTTGGGGGTCCTATCTAGCACAGATACGCAGTATTTT.

The chain carries TRBV5-1 and TRBJ1-5; unclear D gene. V dropped 1 base and J dropped 11 bases, with 28 bases sitting between them. Germline CDR1 SGHRS, CDR2 YFSETQ. The CDR3 covers 18 residues. The CDR3 loop is CASSLMGNMDASNHSQHF. The CDR3 bases are TGCGCCAGCAGCTTGATGGGCAACATGGATGCTAGCAATCATTCCCAGCATTTT.

Many counts were recorded for this clonotype. The genes are TRBV18 and TRBJ1-1; TRBD1 is a possible D gene (6 bases). Germline-derived CDR1 and CDR2 are KGHSH and LQKENI. The CDR3 loop spans 18 amino acids. V gave up 4 bases and J gave up 0 bases, with 21 bases separating them. The CDR3 DNA follows: TGTGCCAGCTCACGGCAGGGGTTGAAGGGTCCCATGAACACTGAAGCTTTCTTT. It codes for CASSRQGLKGPMNTEAFF.

This clonotype was detected many times. This chain connects TRBV20-1 to TRBJ2-7, with D unresolved. The V and J ends lost 3 bases and 5 bases respectively, with 11 bases between them. From germline, CDR1 is DFQATT and CDR2 SNEGSKA (reference sequence). The CDR3 totals 12 residues. The CDR3 coding sequence is TGCAGTGCTAGTACCCTGTCCAACGAGCAGTACTTC. It encodes CSASTLSNEQYF.

This clonotype was seen many times. CDR3 amino acids: CASSLAGTDTQYF. CDR3 sequence (DNA): TGCGCCAGCAGCTTGGCCGGAACAGATACGCAGTATTTT. The chain combines TRBV5-1 with TRBJ2-3; D is unresolved. This CDR3 region has 13 residues. V was clipped by 0 bases and J by 3 bases, with 5 bases between them. Germline lookup yields CDR1 SGHRS and CDR2 YFSETQ. Full variable domain (outside the CDR3, taken from reference TRBV5-1 and TRBJ2-3): KAGVTQTPRYLIKTRGQQVTLSCSPISGHRSVSWYQQTPGQGLQFLFEYFSETQRNKGNFPGRFSGRQFSNSRSEMNVSTLELGDSALYLCASSLAGTDTQYFGPGTRLTVL.

The chain joins TRBV5-1 to TRBJ2-7; 7 nucleotides align to TRBD1. Trimming at V came to 0 bases and at J to 7 bases, leaving 13 bases not matched to a gene. The CDR3 is 16 residues long. In germline, CDR1 is SGHRS, CDR2 YFSETQ. In nucleotides, the CDR3 is TGCGCCAGCAGCTTGGGAGGACAGGTAACTTCCGGGGAGCAGTACTTC. It is translated as CASSLGGQVTSGEQYF.

The rearrangement joins TRBV2 to TRBJ1-2; 7 bases are shared with TRBD1. CDR3 length equals 13 residues. Looked up from germline, CDR1 is SNHLY and CDR2 is FYNNEI. The J segment lost 4 bases and the V segment lost 6 bases, leaving 5 bases of the junction unmatched. CDR3 in amino acids: CASRGDSAYGYTF. Here the CDR3 DNA reads TGTGCCAGCAGGGGGGACAGCGCCTATGGCTACACCTTC.

This clonotype is judged large. The gene calls are TRBV11-2 and TRBJ2-1; TRBD2 agrees at 11 bases. Germline V gene sequence: CDR1 SGHAT, CDR2 FQNNGV. V was pared by 5 bases and J by 3 bases, with 9 bases of the junction left unmatched. The length of the CDR3 is 17 residues. The CDR3: CASSGLGTSGLYNEQFF. The CDR3 DNA sequence: TGTGCCAGCAGCGGATTGGGGACTAGCGGTCTCTACAATGAGCAGTTCTTC.

The J gene is TRBJ2-1, the V gene TRBV19; D remains unclear. Germline values: CDR1 LNHDA, CDR2 SQIVND (reference sequence). V was pared by 3 bases and J by 3 bases, with 9 bases between. The CDR3 loop spans 14 amino acids. DNA of the CDR3: TGTGCCAGTAGTATGCAGTTGGTCTACAATGAGCAGTTCTTC. Translation: CASSMQLVYNEQFF.

This clonotype has a count of ten or more. The chain is built from TRBV29-1 and TRBJ1-2; D call uncertain. Germline values: CDR1 SQVTM, CDR2 ANQGSEA. The CDR3 sequence is 14 residues long. V lost 4 bases and J lost 1, with 13 bases in between. CDR3 nucleotide sequence: TGCAGCGTTGGAATGGGAATCCTTAACTATGGCTACACCTTC. Translation: CSVGMGILNYGYTF.

This clonotype was observed many times. The CDR3 DNA is TGCAGTGCTAGAGACCGACAGGGAAAGAACACCGGGGAGCTGTTTTTT. Translated, it gives CSARDRQGKNTGELFF. The chain carries TRBV20-1 and TRBJ2-2, with 7 bases lining up with TRBD1. Germline trimming cut 0 bases from V and 1 base from J; bases unmatched to any gene: 5. Germline CDR1 reads DFQATT; CDR2 reads SNEGSKA (reference sequence). The CDR3 extends over 16 amino acids.

There are many counts of this clonotype. This chain uses TRBV5-1 with TRBJ2-1; TRBD2 matches at 11 bases. J lost 9 bases, V lost 6 bases, and 8 bases had no gene match. The CDR3 loop spans 14 amino acids. Germline V CDR1 and CDR2: SGHRS, YFSETQ. The CDR3 sequence: CASTKTSGTGEQFF. In nucleotides, the CDR3 is TGCGCCAGCACAAAGACTAGCGGGACCGGTGAGCAGTTCTTC.

This clonotype is classed as medium-sized. This chain uses TRBV5-1 with TRBJ1-1; D is undetermined. Deletions cut 4 bases from V and 4 bases from J, with 14 bases between. Germline V lookup: CDR1 SGHRS, CDR2 YFSETQ. CDR3 size: 14 residues. CDR3 nucleotides: TGCGCCAGCAGCATGACCGCAGTTAGCACTGAAGCTTTCTTT. This codes for CASSMTAVSTEAFF.

This clonotype was seen many times. The V and J genes are TRBV10-3 and TRBJ1-1; D remains ambiguous. This CDR3 contains 12 residues. Germline V lookup: CDR1 ENHRY, CDR2 SYGVKD. V lost 0 bases to trimming and J lost 5 bases, with 4 bases between them. The CDR3 DNA reads TGTGCCATCAGTGAGTCTAGGACTGAAGCTTTCTTT. Protein product: CAISESRTEAFF.

V gene TRBV20-1 combines with J gene TRBJ2-7, with TRBD2 matching 10 bases. The V gene end was trimmed by 3 bases and the J gene end by 3 bases; junction bases not matched to a gene: 8. The CDR3 covers 15 residues. CDR1 is DFQATT and CDR2 is SNEGSKA in the germline V gene (reference sequence). The CDR3, as DNA: TGCAGTGCTAGTTCCCTAGCGGGGGCCAACTACGAGCAGTACTTC. Its translation is CSASSLAGANYEQYF.

The chain has TRBV18 and TRBJ2-5, with D hard to call. With 1 base removed from V and 2 bases from J, the gap between germline ends came to 14 bases. Per the germline V gene, CDR1 is KGHSH and CDR2 is LQKENI. The CDR3 consists of 16 residues. CDR3 sequence: CASSPLVGSLQETQYF. The CDR3 DNA reads as TGTGCCAGCTCACCACTGGTCGGCTCTCTACAAGAGACCCAGTACTTC.

Ten or more counts support this clonotype. The chain recombines TRBV5-5 with TRBJ1-2; possible D gene TRBD1, 6 bases. CDR3 length: 14 amino acids. The germline CDR1 and CDR2 sequences are SGHKS and YYEKEE (reference sequence). Trimming left V 0 bases short and J 12 bases short, with 18 bases between. The CDR3 nucleotides are TGTGCCAGCAGCTTGGAGGGGACAACACCCTCAGACACCTTC. It is translated as CASSLEGTTPSDTF. The variable domain in full, completed from reference TRBV5-5 and TRBJ1-2, reads DAGVTQSPTHLIKTRGQQVTLRCSPISGHKSVSWYQQVLGQGPQFIFQYYEKEERGRGNFPDRFSARQFPNYSSELNVNALLLGDSALYLCASSLEGTTPSDTFGSGTRLTVV.

This clonotype is medium-sized in the sample. The rearrangement links TRBV25-1 to TRBJ1-4; tentatively, D is TRBD1 (5 bases). CDR1 is MGHDK, CDR2 SYGVNS, per germline. This CDR3 contains 14 residues. V lost 10 bases and J 2 bases, leaving 14 bases between the germline ends. The CDR3 DNA reads as TGTGCCACCTCTCAGACAGTCACTAATGAAAAACTGTTTTTT. It is translated as CATSQTVTNEKLFF.

In this sample, this clonotype turned up many times. The CDR3 reads CASSGSPRANNEQFF. CDR3 nucleotides: TGTGCCAGCAGCGGCTCCCCCCGGGCAAACAATGAGCAGTTCTTC. This chain links TRBV7-9 with TRBJ2-1; D call uncertain. The V end lost 5 bases, the J end lost 5 bases, and 16 bases lay between the germline ends. In germline, CDR1 is SEHNR, CDR2 FQNEAQ (reference sequence). There are 15 residues in the CDR3.

This clonotype was detected once. V is TRBV20-1 and J is TRBJ2-3, with 9 nucleotides matching TRBD2. The trim removed 5 bases at V and 3 bases at J, leaving 6 bases unmatched. Germline V gives CDR1 DFQATT, CDR2 SNEGSKA (reference sequence). This CDR3 comprises 14 residues. CDR3: CSAVLAGTTDTQYF. DNA of the CDR3: TGCAGTGCTGTCCTAGCGGGGACTACAGATACGCAGTATTTT.

This clonotype was seen many times. The chain couples TRBV20-1 to TRBJ2-1; TRBD2 is a possible D gene (6 bases). Per germline, CDR1 DFQATT and CDR2 SNEGSKA (reference sequence). This CDR3 contains 15 residues. Trimming pared 3 bases from V and 0 bases from J, leaving 12 bases between. In nucleotides, the CDR3 is TGCAGTGCTAGGGGTACCGGGAGCTCCTACAATGAGCAGTTCTTC. It is translated as CSARGTGSSYNEQFF.

This clonotype was seen ten or more times. The chain recombines TRBV20-1 with TRBJ2-3; 9 bases map to TRBD2. Unmatched junction bases numbered 3, after V lost 5 bases and J lost 3 bases. Germline V CDR1 and CDR2: DFQATT, SNEGSKA (reference sequence). The CDR3 runs 13 residues. The CDR3 loop reads CSAFLAGTDTQYF. As DNA, the CDR3 is TGCAGTGCTTTCCTAGCGGGGACAGATACGCAGTATTTT.

This clonotype was recorded at least ten times. This chain's CDR3 is CASAFGAADTQYF. The CDR3 coding sequence is TGTGCCAGCGCTTTCGGAGCAGCAGATACGCAGTATTTT. This sequence joins TRBV2 and TRBJ2-3; D uncertain. CDR3 length: 13 residues. V gave up 8 bases and J gave up 4 bases, with 13 bases separating them. Germline V gene data show CDR1 as SNHLY and CDR2 as FYNNEI.